These 9 T cell receptor beta chains were all obtained from the same sample, sequenced in a study of Ad26.COV2.S vaccination and SARS-CoV-2 variants. Clones were sequenced by immunoSEQ multiplex PCR, and TCRdb holds only the in-frame ones, with some missing. The table includes hundreds of thousands of clones, over 75% detected once. Described treatment: about 20 received Ad26.COV2.S at low or high dose, single or two shots; roughly five received placebo; per-sample allocation not given. Following the first vaccine or placebo injection, samples were taken on day 63. The material sequenced was peripheral blood, taken in a trial of Ad26.COV2.S vaccine versus placebo. The receptors originated from a person between 18 and 59 years old who received the Ad26.COV2.S COVID-19 vaccine or a placebo.

The V and J genes are TRBV7-9 and TRBJ1-1, with 9 bases lining up with TRBD1. The CDR3 runs to 15 residues. The junction had 4 bases not matched to a gene; V was cut back by 4 bases and J by 1 base. Germline values: CDR1 SEHNR, CDR2 FQNEAQ (reference sequence). In nucleotides, the CDR3 is TGTGCCAGCAGCTCAACAGGGGGCCCGAACACTGAAGCTTTCTTT. Protein sequence: CASSSTGGPNTEAFF.

V gene TRBV19 combines with J gene TRBJ1-1; TRBD1 matches 7 bases. The CDR3 length is 15 residues. V dropped 1 base and J dropped 0; count of bases not matched to a gene: 2. Looked up from germline, CDR1 is LNHDA and CDR2 is SQIVND (reference sequence). CDR3 amino acids: CASSIGQGLNTEAFF. The CDR3 bases are TGTGCCAGTAGTATAGGACAGGGATTGAACACTGAAGCTTTCTTT.

This clone was observed once. J is TRBJ2-5 and V is TRBV11-2, with 9 bases identical to TRBD2. Trimming removed 5 bases from V and 2 bases from J; junction bases left unmatched: 6. CDR1 is SGHAT and CDR2 is FQNNGV in the germline V gene. This CDR3 region has 15 residues. CDR3 residues: CASSRGAGGQETQYF. In DNA, the CDR3 is TGTGCCAGCAGCCGTGGGGCGGGGGGGCAAGAGACCCAGTACTTC.

The V and J genes are TRBV12-5 and TRBJ1-6; D gene uncertain. This CDR3 is built from 16 residues. V was clipped by 5 bases and J by 4 bases, with 15 bases between them. The germline V gene has CDR1 LGHNT and CDR2 FRNRAP. The CDR3 region is CASGLRSGRYNSPLHF. The CDR3 coding sequence is TGTGCTAGTGGTCTTCGTTCGGGTAGATATAATTCACCCCTCCACTTT.

The J gene is TRBJ2-7, the V gene TRBV18; maybe TRBD2 (6 bases). CDR1 and CDR2 (germline): KGHSH, LQKENI. Trimming left V 2 bases short and J 0 bases short, with 11 bases between. The CDR3 spans 15 residues. The CDR3 here is CASSPSSESSYEQYF. CDR3 bases: TGTGCCAGCTCACCATCTAGCGAGAGCTCCTACGAGCAGTACTTC.

This rearrangement joins TRBV9 to TRBJ1-2; 8 bases align to TRBD1. The CDR3 contains 15 residues. Germline V lookup: CDR1 SGDLS, CDR2 YYNGEE. The V gene end was trimmed by 0 bases and the J gene end by 7 bases; junction bases not matched to a gene: 8. Here the CDR3 reads CASSVGMGGTGGYTF. The CDR3 DNA sequence: TGTGCCAGCAGCGTAGGAATGGGGGGGACAGGTGGCTACACCTTC.

V usage is TRBV19 and J usage is TRBJ2-7; 7 bases are shared with TRBD2. The trim removed 5 bases at V and 6 bases at J, leaving 10 bases unmatched. This CDR3 spans 14 amino acids. In germline, CDR1 is LNHDA, CDR2 SQIVND (reference sequence). CDR3 in amino acids: CASSDRGVFGEQYF. Here the CDR3 DNA reads TGTGCCAGTAGTGATCGGGGGGTTTTCGGCGAGCAGTACTTC.

The chain employs TRBV6-5 and TRBJ2-1; unclear D gene. Between the trimmed V and J ends, which lost 6 bases and 8 bases, there was a span of 8 bases. CDR3 length equals 11 residues. Germline V lookup: CDR1 MNHEY, CDR2 SVGAGI. CDR3 DNA sequence: TGTGCCAGCAGGTTACGTGATGAGCAGTTCTTC. It yields the protein CASRLRDEQFF.

The chain joins TRBV7-9 to TRBJ1-1; D is possibly TRBD1 (5 bases). This CDR3 contains 15 residues. Between the trimmed V and J ends, which lost 4 bases and 2 bases, there was a span of 14 bases. Germline CDR1 and CDR2: SEHNR and FQNEAQ (reference sequence). CDR3 loop: CASSSTIGGNTEAFF. DNA for the CDR3: TGTGCCAGCAGCTCCACTATCGGGGGTAACACTGAAGCTTTCTTT. Full variable domain (remainder filled in from reference TRBV7-9 and TRBJ1-1): DTGVSQNPRHKITKRGQNVTFRCDPISEHNRLYWYRQTLGQGPEFLTYFQNEAQLEKSRLLSDRFSAERPKGSFSTLEIQRTEQGDSAMYLCASSSTIGGNTEAFFGQGTRLTVV.